Presented here are 5 T cell receptor beta chains from one specimen sequenced in a study of cytomegalovirus exposure and HLA in healthy donors. The PCR used 60 Vbeta and 13 Jbeta primers. Here immunoSEQ multiplex PCR was the method, and the copy in TCRdb shows in-frame clones only, minus some. The sample records 100,000 or so clones, 50% to 65% being singletons. Input material: PBMCs. The receptors shown here come from a man younger than 45 in good health and CMV-seropositive.

Worth noting for this clone: A junction end diverges from the germline sequence, so it may reflect a read error. This sample also contains other DNA sequences that code for the same CDR3. This chain uses TRBV7-7 with TRBJ2-5, with D tentatively TRBD2 (6 bases). Germline V gene lookup returns CDR1 SSHAT and CDR2 FNYEAQ (reference sequence). The CDR3 totals 13 residues. CDR3: CASSLGTEETQYF. In nucleotides, the CDR3 is TGTGCTAGCAGCTTAGGGACTGAAGAGACCCAGTACTTC.

The J gene is TRBJ1-1, the V gene TRBV5-4; perhaps TRBD1 as D (5 bases). V was cut by 2 bases and J by 5 bases, with 7 bases left in between. The germline V gene has CDR1 SGHNT and CDR2 YYREEE (reference sequence). The CDR3 extends over 12 amino acids. CDR3 sequence (DNA): TGTGCCAGCAGCTTCGGGGGGACTGAAGCTTTCTTT. Amino acid sequence: CASSFGGTEAFF.

This clone was observed a few times. This chain links TRBV21-1 with TRBJ1-5; the table's D call of TRBD1 was not tested on the DNA. TRBV21-1 is a pseudogene segment. CDR3 length: 16 residues. The CDR3 reads CASSRDRDYSNQPQHF. DNA of the CDR3: TGTGCCAGCAGCAGGGACAGGGATTATAGCAATCAGCCCCAGCATTTT.

This chain connects TRBV27 to TRBJ2-2, with TRBD1 matching over 7 bases. Germline loops: CDR1 MNHEY, CDR2 SMNVEV (reference sequence). V trimming: 6 bases; J trimming: 1 base; junction bases outside the gene matches: 5. The CDR3 runs 15 residues. This CDR3 reads CASSSRDRNTGELFF. The CDR3 DNA reads TGTGCCAGCAGCTCTCGGGACAGGAACACCGGGGAGCTGTTTTTT.

This clone came up a few times. The chain is built from TRBV14 and TRBJ1-6; 7 positions match TRBD1. This CDR3 spans 14 amino acids. The J segment lost 10 bases and the V segment lost 2 bases, leaving 5 bases of the junction unmatched. The germline CDR1 and CDR2 sequences are SGHDN and FVKESK. The chain's CDR3 is CASSQTGAQSPLHF. The CDR3 DNA follows: TGTGCCAGCAGCCAAACAGGGGCACAGTCACCCCTCCACTTT. The entire variable domain, with the rest obtained from reference TRBV14 and TRBJ1-6, is as follows: EAGVTQFPSHSVIEKGQTVTLRCDPISGHDNLYWYRRVMGKEIKFLLHFVKESKQDESGMPNNRFLAERTGGTYSTLKVQPAELEDSGVYFCASSQTGAQSPLHFGNGTRLTVT.